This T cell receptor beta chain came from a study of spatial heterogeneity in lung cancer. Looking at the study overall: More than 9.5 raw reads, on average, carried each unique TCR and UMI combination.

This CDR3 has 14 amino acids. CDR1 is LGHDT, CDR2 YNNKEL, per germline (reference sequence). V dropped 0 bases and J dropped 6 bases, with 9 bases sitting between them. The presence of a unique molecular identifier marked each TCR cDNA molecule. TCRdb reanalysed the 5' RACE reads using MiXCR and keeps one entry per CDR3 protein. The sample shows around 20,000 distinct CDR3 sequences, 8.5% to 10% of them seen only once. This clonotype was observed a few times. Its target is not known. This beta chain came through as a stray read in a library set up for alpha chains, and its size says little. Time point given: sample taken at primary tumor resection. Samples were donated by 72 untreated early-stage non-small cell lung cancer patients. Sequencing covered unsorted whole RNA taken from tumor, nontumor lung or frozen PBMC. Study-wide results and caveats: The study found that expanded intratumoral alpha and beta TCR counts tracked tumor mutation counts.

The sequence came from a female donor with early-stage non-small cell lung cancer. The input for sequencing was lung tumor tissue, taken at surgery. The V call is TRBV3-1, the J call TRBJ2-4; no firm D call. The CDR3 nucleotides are TGTGCCAGCAGCCAAGAGAGCACGAGAAACATTCAGTACTTC. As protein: CASSQESTRNIQYF.